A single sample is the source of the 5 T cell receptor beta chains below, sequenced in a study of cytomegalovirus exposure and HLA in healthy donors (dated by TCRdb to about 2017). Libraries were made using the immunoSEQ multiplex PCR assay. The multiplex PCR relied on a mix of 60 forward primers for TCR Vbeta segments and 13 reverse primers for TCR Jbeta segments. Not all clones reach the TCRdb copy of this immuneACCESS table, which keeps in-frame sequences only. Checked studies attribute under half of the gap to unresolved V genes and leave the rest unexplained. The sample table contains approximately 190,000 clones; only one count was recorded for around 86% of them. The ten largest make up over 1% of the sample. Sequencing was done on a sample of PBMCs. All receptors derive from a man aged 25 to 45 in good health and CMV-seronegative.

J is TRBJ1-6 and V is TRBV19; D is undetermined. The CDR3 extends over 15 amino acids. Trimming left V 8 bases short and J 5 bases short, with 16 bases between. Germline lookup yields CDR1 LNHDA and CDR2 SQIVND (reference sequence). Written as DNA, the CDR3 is TGTGCCAGTTCCTCTACTTCGAGGGATAATTCACCCCTCCACTTT. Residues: CASSSTSRDNSPLHF.

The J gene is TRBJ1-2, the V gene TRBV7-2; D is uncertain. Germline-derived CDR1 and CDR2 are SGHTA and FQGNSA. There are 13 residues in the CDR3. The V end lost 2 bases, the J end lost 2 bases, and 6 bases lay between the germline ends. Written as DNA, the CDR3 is TGTGCCAGCAGCTTATCCCCGAACTATGGCTACACCTTC. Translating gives CASSLSPNYGYTF.

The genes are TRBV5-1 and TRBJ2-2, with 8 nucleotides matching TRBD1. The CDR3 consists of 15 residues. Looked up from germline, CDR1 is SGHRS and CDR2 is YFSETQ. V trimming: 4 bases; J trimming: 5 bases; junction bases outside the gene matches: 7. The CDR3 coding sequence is TGCGCCAGCAGCCTTCCTACAGGGGGAACCGGGGAGCTGTTTTTT. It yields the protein CASSLPTGGTGELFF.

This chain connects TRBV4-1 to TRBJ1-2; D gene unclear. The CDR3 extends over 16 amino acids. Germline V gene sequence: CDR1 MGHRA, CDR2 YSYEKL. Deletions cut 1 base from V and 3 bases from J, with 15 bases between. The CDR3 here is CASSQGIARYDYGYTF. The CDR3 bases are TGCGCCAGCAGCCAAGGCATCGCTAGATATGACTATGGCTACACCTTC.

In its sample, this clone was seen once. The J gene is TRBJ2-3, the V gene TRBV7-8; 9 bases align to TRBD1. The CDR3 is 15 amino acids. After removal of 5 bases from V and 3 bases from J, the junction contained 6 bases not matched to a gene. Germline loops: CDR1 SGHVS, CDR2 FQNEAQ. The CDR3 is CASSTTGTGTDTQYF. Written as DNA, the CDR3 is TGTGCCAGCAGCACAACCGGGACAGGGACAGATACGCAGTATTTT.